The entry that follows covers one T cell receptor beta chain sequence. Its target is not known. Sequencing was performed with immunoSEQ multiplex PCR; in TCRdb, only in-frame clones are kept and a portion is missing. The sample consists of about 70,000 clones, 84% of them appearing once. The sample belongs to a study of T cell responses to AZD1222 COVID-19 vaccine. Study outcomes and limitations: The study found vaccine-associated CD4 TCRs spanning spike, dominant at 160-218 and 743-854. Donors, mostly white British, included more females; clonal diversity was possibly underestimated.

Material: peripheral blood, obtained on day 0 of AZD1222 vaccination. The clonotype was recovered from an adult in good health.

This CDR3 reads CASSRGTGSQPQHF. In DNA form, the CDR3 reads TGCGCCAGCAGCCGCGGGACAGGGAGTCAGCCCCAGCATTTT. The gene calls are TRBV5-1 and TRBJ1-5, with 9 bases fitting TRBD1. CDR3 size: 14 residues. V was pared by 4 bases and J by 6 bases, with 5 bases of the junction left unmatched. Per the germline V gene, CDR1 is SGHRS and CDR2 is YFSETQ.